This TCR beta chain was sequenced for a study of shared clonotypes between healthy human individuals. The protocol was immunoSEQ multiplex PCR, while the TCRdb copy is restricted to in-frame clones and leaves out a portion. This table holds 1.6 million or so clones, 98% to 99% found once. This CDR3 region has 14 residues. V lost 0 bases and J lost 4, with 6 bases in between. Germline assignment: CDR1 MNHEY and CDR2 SMNVEV (reference sequence). Donors comprised only Caucasian adults living in Nashville, Tennessee. This clone was seen just once. The sample consisted of naive CD4+ T cells sorted from blood. This sample's subset: CD45RA+ positively selected. This TCR came from a man aged 30 to 39 in good health. The gene calls are TRBV27 and TRBJ2-2; no firm D call. The CDR3 region is CASSLSPSTGELFF. The CDR3 nucleotides are TGTGCCAGCAGTTTATCCCCCAGCACCGGGGAGCTGTTTTTT.